The next 8 T cell receptor beta chains were all read from a single sample in a study of blood T cell repertoires in COVID-19. Using immunoSEQ multiplex PCR, the repertoire was profiled, and TCRdb retains in-frame clones only, with some absent. The sample lists some 90,000 clones, roughly 89% seen once, with roughly 4.9% in the top ten. Sequencing used peripheral blood. The receptors derive from a woman at least 80 years old with active COVID-19.

CDR3 loop: CSASGRRSNQPQHF. Here the CDR3 DNA reads TGCAGTGCTAGTGGCAGGAGGAGCAATCAGCCCCAGCATTTT. V usage is TRBV20-1 and J usage is TRBJ1-5, with D hard to call. V was shortened by 3 bases and J by 1 base, with 10 bases between the two germline ends. The germline V gene encodes CDR1 DFQATT and CDR2 SNEGSKA (reference sequence). The CDR3 has 14 amino acids.

This sequence joins TRBV28 and TRBJ2-7, with 12 bases identical to TRBD2. Germline V lookup: CDR1 MDHEN, CDR2 SYDVKM. The CDR3 is 17 residues long. V lost 7 bases to trimming and J lost 5 bases; unmatched junction nucleotides: 15. CDR3 nucleotides: TGTGCCAGCACCACGACTAGCGGGAGCCCGAGCGTTAACGAGCAGTACTTC. Translated, it gives CASTTTSGSPSVNEQYF.

The chain carries TRBV11-1 and TRBJ1-1, with D unresolved. From germline, CDR1 is SGHAT and CDR2 FQDESV (reference sequence). CDR3 size: 13 residues. V lost 3 bases, J lost 0 bases, and 5 bases lay in between. The CDR3 region has the DNA TGTGCCAGCAGCTTTTATGTGAACACTGAAGCTTTCTTT. Translation gives CASSFYVNTEAFF.

This sequence joins TRBV2 and TRBJ2-5; TRBD2 might be the D (6 bases). This CDR3 spans 14 amino acids. V was pared by 8 bases and J by 1 base, with 14 bases between. Germline CDR1 reads SNHLY; CDR2 reads FYNNEI. The CDR3 nucleotides are TGTGCCAGCCGCCGAGGGAGGACCCAAGAGACCCAGTACTTC. As protein: CASRRGRTQETQYF.

The rearrangement joins TRBV5-6 to TRBJ2-1; D not certain. The CDR3 is made up of 16 amino acids. Germline CDR1 is SGHDT and CDR2 is YYEEEE. V gave up 0 bases and J gave up 0 bases, with 10 bases separating them. The CDR3 loop reads CASSLGYRFSYNEQFF. The CDR3 DNA reads as TGTGCCAGCAGCTTGGGTTACAGATTCTCCTACAATGAGCAGTTCTTC.

The chain recombines TRBV6-1 with TRBJ2-3; 7 positions match TRBD1. The CDR3 loop spans 16 amino acids. The J segment lost 0 bases and the V segment lost 4 bases, leaving 7 bases of the junction unmatched. CDR1 MNHNS and CDR2 SASEGT come from the germline V gene. CDR3 DNA: TGTGCCAGCAGTGCTTCAGGGACAGTCAGCACAGATACGCAGTATTTT. It yields the protein CASSASGTVSTDTQYF.

The chain carries TRBV7-9 and TRBJ2-6, with 11 bases fitting TRBD2. The CDR3 runs 19 residues. The J segment lost 0 bases and the V segment lost 5 bases, leaving 9 bases of the junction unmatched. Germline loops: CDR1 SEHNR, CDR2 FQNEAQ (reference sequence). Here the CDR3 DNA reads TGTGCCAGCAGCCTCGGGACTAGCGGACTGTCCTCTGGGGCCAACGTCCTGACTTTC. Translated: CASSLGTSGLSSGANVLTF.

V is TRBV7-8 and J is TRBJ2-5; no definite D call. Per germline, CDR1 SGHVS and CDR2 FQNEAQ. V lost 5 bases and J 2 bases, leaving 9 bases between the germline ends. The CDR3 is 13 amino acids. The CDR3 spells CASSPAPQETQYF. The DNA of the CDR3 is TGTGCCAGCAGCCCAGCCCCTCAAGAGACCCAGTACTTC.